What follows are 15 T cell receptor beta chains derived from one specimen sequenced in a study of identical twins. TCRdb redid the calling of the 5' RACE reads with MiXCR, one entry per CDR3 protein. The table has under 900,000 distinct CDR3 sequences, more than 9% seen once. The data were also submitted as part of a second study, on yellow fever vaccine responses in identical twins.

Sequencing used PBMCs. The receptor source for this set is a woman aged 18-29 years in good health.

This sequence joins TRBV2 and TRBJ2-5, with TRBD2 as a possible D gene (5 bases). Germline V lookup: CDR1 SNHLY, CDR2 FYNNEI. This CDR3 comprises 16 residues. V was trimmed by 0 bases and J by 2 bases, leaving 13 bases between them. The CDR3 DNA sequence: TGTGCCAGCAGTGAAGCGCTTATGTCGGGGCAAGAGACCCAGTACTTC. Translating gives CASSEALMSGQETQYF.

This clonotype was counted between two and nine times. The genes are TRBV20-1 and TRBJ2-7; D might be TRBD1 (5 bases). Trimming removed 3 bases from V and 0 bases from J, with 12 bases in between. The germline V gene has CDR1 DFQATT and CDR2 SNEGSKA (reference sequence). This CDR3 spans 14 amino acids. CDR3 nucleotide sequence: TGCAGTGCTAGTTTACAGGCGATCTCCTACGAGCAGTACTTC. It codes for CSASLQAISYEQYF.

This clonotype was counted a few times. The chain employs TRBV6-5 and TRBJ2-7, with 7 bases fitting TRBD1. The V gene's germline CDR1 is MNHEY and CDR2 SVGAGI. The ends lost 6 bases at V and 2 bases at J; junction bases unmatched: 10. This CDR3 region has 15 residues. CDR3 DNA: TGTGCCAGCAGCTATACCTTGGGACAGACCTACGAGCAGTACTTC. Amino acid sequence: CASSYTLGQTYEQYF.

The rearrangement links TRBV6-1 to TRBJ2-7; 9 bases agree with TRBD1. There are 15 residues in the CDR3. Germline CDR1 reads MNHNS; CDR2 reads SASEGT. Trimming at V came to 2 bases and at J to 5 bases, leaving 7 bases not matched to a gene. CDR3 in amino acids: CASSELGQGFNEQYV. The DNA of the CDR3 is TGTGCCAGCAGTGAACTGGGACAGGGTTTTAACGAGCAGTACGTC.

This clonotype was counted at least ten times. This chain joins TRBV12-3 or TRBV12-4 and TRBJ2-1; 10 bases map to TRBD2. Unmatched junction bases numbered 9, after V lost 2 bases and J lost 5 bases. This CDR3 is 17 amino acids long. CDR3 nucleotide sequence: TGTGCCAGCAGTTTACGGGGGAGCGGGGGGGAAGACAATGAGCAGTTCTTC. It codes for CASSLRGSGGEDNEQFF.

This clonotype showed up just a few times. This sequence joins TRBV7-9 and TRBJ2-7; a weak D match, TRBD1 (5 bases). Germline loops: CDR1 SEHNR, CDR2 FQNEAQ (reference sequence). The V gene lost 5 bases and the J gene lost 3 bases, with 14 bases spanning the gap. This CDR3 region has 14 residues. CDR3 coding DNA: TGTGCCAGCAGCCCTACCCAAGACAGCTACGAGCAGTACGTC. Translating it yields CASSPTQDSYEQYV.

This chain connects TRBV6-1 to TRBJ1-2; D is undetermined. The CDR3 contains 14 residues. Germline V gene sequence: CDR1 MNHNS, CDR2 SASEGT. V lost 1 base and J lost 8, with 14 bases in between. For the CDR3, the DNA is TGTGCCAGCAGTGAAGTGTTCGGGGTACGGGGCTACACCTTC. Its protein product is CASSEVFGVRGYTF.

This chain links TRBV27 with TRBJ2-3, with D unresolved. Germline V gene lookup returns CDR1 MNHEY and CDR2 SMNVEV (reference sequence). The CDR3 is made up of 14 amino acids. V gave up 3 bases and J gave up 2 bases, with 9 bases separating them. The CDR3 sequence is CASSLVRTTDTQYF. Written as DNA, the CDR3 is TGTGCCAGCAGTTTGGTTCGAACCACAGATACGCAGTATTTT.

The gene calls are TRBV12-3 or TRBV12-4 and TRBJ1-1, with 8 bases aligning to TRBD1. The V gene end was trimmed by 6 bases and the J gene end by 7 bases; junction bases not matched to a gene: 10. This CDR3 region has 14 residues. The CDR3 DNA reads as TGTGCCAGCAGCACTACGACAGGGGTAGGTGAAGCTTTCTTT. It yields the protein CASSTTTGVGEAFF.

This clonotype was found many times. The genes are TRBV12-3 or TRBV12-4 and TRBJ1-3; D is undetermined. The CDR3 spans 13 residues. Trimming pared 6 bases from V and 0 bases from J, leaving 6 bases between. The DNA for the CDR3 is TGTGCCAGCAGGGGCCTCTCTGGAAACACCATATATTTT. Residues: CASRGLSGNTIYF.

This clonotype was counted many times. The chain carries TRBV6-1 and TRBJ1-2, with D unresolved. Trimming left V 1 base short and J 5 bases short, with 17 bases between. CDR1 and CDR2 (germline): MNHNS, SASEGT. CDR3 length: 16 amino acids. CDR3 in amino acids: CASSEDFRGNGYGYTF. In nucleotides, the CDR3 is TGTGCCAGCAGTGAAGATTTCCGAGGGAATGGGTATGGCTACACCTTC.

The chain joins TRBV7-9 to TRBJ1-2; 7 bases map to TRBD1. The CDR3 contains 15 residues. From germline, CDR1 is SEHNR and CDR2 FQNEAQ (reference sequence). The V gene end was trimmed by 3 bases and the J gene end by 3 bases; junction bases not matched to a gene: 7. CDR3 nucleotides: TGTGCCAGCAGCTTCAGAGATGGACAGGACTATGGCTACACCTTC. Protein product: CASSFRDGQDYGYTF.

This clonotype was recorded at least ten times. V and J are TRBV3-1 and TRBJ1-1; D possibly corresponds to TRBD1 (6 bases). The germline CDR1 and CDR2 sequences are LGHDT and YNNKEL (reference sequence). The V and J ends lost 9 bases and 4 bases respectively, with 21 bases between them. This CDR3 is 15 amino acids long. CDR3 protein: CASSAGAGSGTEAFF. The CDR3 DNA sequence: TGTGCCAGTTCAGCAGGGGCAGGGTCGGGCACTGAAGCTTTCTTT.

This clonotype was recorded many times. J is TRBJ2-1 and V is TRBV11-2, with D hard to call. The germline CDR1 and CDR2 sequences are SGHAT and FQNNGV. The CDR3 consists of 12 residues. Deletions cut 5 bases from V and 3 bases from J, with 5 bases between. The chain's CDR3 is CASSPNYNEQFF. CDR3 coding DNA: TGTGCCAGCAGCCCCAACTACAATGAGCAGTTCTTC.

The chain joins TRBV6-5 to TRBJ1-2; TRBD1 is a possible D gene (5 bases). This CDR3 is built from 12 residues. Between the trimmed V and J ends, which lost 2 bases and 8 bases, there was a span of 9 bases. Germline loops: CDR1 MNHEY, CDR2 SVGAGI. CDR3 sequence: CASSYRQGGYTF. CDR3 bases: TGTGCCAGCAGTTACCGCCAGGGCGGCTACACCTTC.